The rows below give T cell receptor beta chains drawn from one sample of a study of T cell changes during pregnancy in multiple sclerosis. The table came from immunoSEQ multiplex PCR; TCRdb's copy has only in-frame clones and leaves some out. The data show about 92,000 clones, with 90% to 95% seen just once and around 4.1% held by the top ten. The sample consisted of peripheral blood, taken in the first trimester of pregnancy. These receptors were collected from a female donor with multiple sclerosis, enrolled in a pregnancy study. Each CDR3 is given with its conserved first and last residue. The order of the fields is J gene, clone size, V gene, D gene, CDR3 DNA, CDR3 protein. D genes are given only for firm matches. Clone size is stated in some rows and not others, as once, few, many or a class when expanded.

>TRBJ2-7|NA|TRBV14|NA
TGTGCCAGCAGCCAAGCACTAGTCGGCGAGCAGTACTTC
CASSQALVGEQYF
>TRBJ1-2|NA|TRBV5-8|TRBD1
TGTGCCAGCAGCGCCTGGGACAGGGCCACCTATGGCTACACCTTC
CASSAWDRATYGYTF
>TRBJ2-3|NA|TRBV28|TRBD2
TGTGCCAGCAGTTCCACGGTTGGCCTAGCGGGGGGAGGTCAGAATACGCAGTATTTT
CASSSTVGLAGGGQNTQYF
>TRBJ2-1|once|TRBV7-8|NA
TGTGCCAGCAGCCGACCCCAAGGGAAAGGGAGCTCCTACAATGAGCAGTTCTTC
CASSRPQGKGSSYNEQFF
>TRBJ1-2|NA|TRBV2|NA
TGTGCCAGCCCAATTAACCCAGGTCGGGGCTATGGCTACACCTTC
CASPINPGRGYGYTF
>TRBJ2-7|NA|TRBV4-1|TRBD1
TGCGCCAGCAGCCAAGATGGGACAGGTTCCTCCTACGAGCAGTACTTC
CASSQDGTGSSYEQYF
>TRBJ1-1|NA|TRBV5-1|TRBD1
TGCGCCAGCAGCCTAGGACAGGCTAACACTGAAGCTTTCTTT
CASSLGQANTEAFF
>TRBJ1-1|NA|TRBV2|TRBD1
TGTGCCAGCAGCTCAGGGGGCTCAAGGTCTGAAGCTTTCTTT
CASSSGGSRSEAFF
>TRBJ2-1|NA|TRBV4-1|TRBD2
TGCGCCAGCAGCTTACTAGCGTGGGAGATGAGGGAGCAGTTCTTC
CASSLLAWEMREQFF
>TRBJ2-6|once|TRBV11-2|NA
TGTGCCAGCAGCTCGACACTGCCCTCTGGGGCCAACGTCCTGACTTTC
CASSSTLPSGANVLTF
>TRBJ2-3|NA|TRBV19|TRBD2
TGTGCCAGTAGTGCGCCCCCCTCGGCGCGGGGGGGCCGAGGAGATACGCAGTATTTT
CASSAPPSARGGRGDTQYF
>TRBJ2-1|NA|TRBV7-9|TRBD2
TGTGCCAGCAGCCGTAGCGGGGGGGGAAATGAGCAGTTCTTC
CASSRSGGGNEQFF
>TRBJ2-2|NA|TRBV4-1|TRBD1
TGCGCCAGCAGCCAAGACGGGACAGGGGATTTGGGGGAGCTGTTTTTT
CASSQDGTGDLGELFF
>TRBJ1-4|NA|TRBV19|NA
TGTGCCAGTAGTCCTCGCACAGGAAAACTGTTTTTT
CASSPRTGKLFF
>TRBJ2-1|NA|TRBV27|TRBD2
TGTGCCAGCAACCTGGGGGGGCGGGGGGGCTGGGAGCAGTTCTTC
CASNLGGRGGWEQFF
>TRBJ2-1|NA|TRBV6-4|TRBD1
TGTGCCAGCAACCCGGGACAGGGGTCCAATGAGCAGTTCTTC
CASNPGQGSNEQFF
>TRBJ2-1|NA|TRBV30|NA
TGTGCCTGGAGTAGGACATACAATGAGCAGTTCTTC
CAWSRTYNEQFF
>TRBJ2-2|few|TRBV7-8|NA
TGTGCTTTTCTGAAGGCAGGGCGAAACACCGGGGAGCTGTTTTTT
CAFLKAGRNTGELFF
>TRBJ2-1|NA|TRBV29-1|NA
TGCAGCGTTGAAGATTTGGCGGCGAGGAGATTCTTC
CSVEDLAARRFF
>TRBJ2-5|NA|TRBV7-2|TRBD2
TGTGCCAGCAGCTTAGTAGCGGGACTAGCGGGGGAAGAGACCCAGTACTTC
CASSLVAGLAGEETQYF
>TRBJ2-1|NA|TRBV4-2|TRBD2
TGTGCCAGCAGCCAGGTAGCGGTAGCGGGGGAGCAGTTCTTC
CASSQVAVAGEQFF
>TRBJ1-1|NA|TRBV11-2|NA
TGTGCCAGCAGCTTAGGGGCCCGGGAGGCCACTGAAGCTTTCTTT
CASSLGAREATEAFF
>TRBJ2-1|NA|TRBV5-1|NA
TGCGCCAGCAGCCTCATTCCAGGGGTTGGCAATGAGCAGTTCTTC
CASSLIPGVGNEQFF
>TRBJ2-6|NA|TRBV6-4|TRBD1
TGTGCCAGCAGTGAAACAGGGGGCTCTGGGGCCAACGTCCTGACTTTC
CASSETGGSGANVLTF
>TRBJ2-1|NA|TRBV7-9|NA
TGTGCCAGCAGCTTAGTGGGCCGGGACTGGAAGGATGAGCAGTTCTTC
CASSLVGRDWKDEQFF
>TRBJ2-2|NA|TRBV29-1|TRBD1
TGCAGCGCACAACAGGGGTTTGTTGGGGTAGCCGGGGAGCTGTTTTTT
CSAQQGFVGVAGELFF
>TRBJ2-2|NA|TRBV11-2|NA
TGTGCCAGCAGTAGCGGACACACCGGGGAGCTGTTTTTT
CASSSGHTGELFF
>TRBJ1-2|NA|TRBV6-1|NA
TGTGCCAGCAGTGAAAGGTACAGATCGACCTACACCTTC
CASSERYRSTYTF
>TRBJ2-6|NA|TRBV5-6|TRBD2
TGTGCCAGCAGCCAGGAGTGGGGACTAGCATTATCCGGGGCCAACGTCCTGACTTTC
CASSQEWGLALSGANVLTF
>TRBJ2-1|NA|TRBV5-5|NA
TGTGCCAGCAGCTTACGGGGGAGCTACAATGAGCAGTTCTTC
CASSLRGSYNEQFF
>TRBJ1-1|NA|TRBV6-5|NA
TGTGCCAGCAGTCCCGCCGGCGGCCCGAACACTGAAGCTTTCTTT
CASSPAGGPNTEAFF
>TRBJ2-3|NA|TRBV9|TRBD1
TGTGCCAGCAGCGTAGGCACAGGGGGGAGCACAGATACGCAGTATTTT
CASSVGTGGSTDTQYF
>TRBJ1-3|NA|TRBV4-2|NA
TGTGCCAGCAGCCAAGATCTGGGGCTGCCTACGGATGGAAACACCATATATTTT
CASSQDLGLPTDGNTIYF
>TRBJ2-7|NA|TRBV21-1|NA
TGTGCCAGCCACTGGAGGGCTAGCGGGGACGAGCAGTACTTC
CASHWRASGDEQYF
>TRBJ1-5|NA|TRBV19|NA
TGTGCCAGTAAAAAAGCTTATAGCAATCAGCCCCAGCATTTT
CASKKAYSNQPQHF
>TRBJ2-4|NA|TRBV11-1|NA
TGTGCCAGCAGCGTTAGGAGTGTGGAAAACATTCAGTACTTC
CASSVRSVENIQYF
>TRBJ2-2|NA|TRBV5-6|NA
TGTGCCAGCAGCTCCGGACAGCTGAACACCGGGGAGCTGTTTTTT
CASSSGQLNTGELFF
>TRBJ2-3|NA|TRBV2|TRBD2
TGTGCCAGCAGGTTTCAGCGGGGGGTTAGCACAGATACGCAGTATTTT
CASRFQRGVSTDTQYF
>TRBJ2-5|NA|TRBV11-1|TRBD2
TGTGCCAGCAGCTTAGTAGGAGTGACTAGCGGGGGCCAAGAGACCCAGTACTTC
CASSLVGVTSGGQETQYF
>TRBJ1-1|NA|TRBV10-3|TRBD1
TGTGCCATCAGTGAGAGGAACAGGGGCTGGACTGAAGCTTTCTTT
CAISERNRGWTEAFF
>TRBJ2-7|NA|TRBV19|NA
TGTGCCAGTAGCTGGCAGGGGTCCTCCTACGAGCAGTACTTC
CASSWQGSSYEQYF
>TRBJ2-1|NA|TRBV4-1|NA
TGCGCCAGCAGCCAAGATGGGTGGGGGGGCCAGGATGAGCAGTTCTTC
CASSQDGWGGQDEQFF
>TRBJ1-5|NA|TRBV7-8|TRBD1
TGTGCCAGCAGCAAAAGGACAGGTACCAATCAGCCCCAGCATTTT
CASSKRTGTNQPQHF
>TRBJ2-7|NA|TRBV21-1|NA
TGTGCCAGCAGCCCCCCGCGGGGGCCATACGAGCAGTACTTC
CASSPPRGPYEQYF
>TRBJ1-1|NA|TRBV19|NA
TGTGCCAGTAGCCAGACAGGGAACACTGAAGCTTTCTTT
CASSQTGNTEAFF
>TRBJ1-1|NA|TRBV27|TRBD1
TGTGCCAGCAGTTTGCTACAGGGGCGGTCTGAAGCTTTCTTT
CASSLLQGRSEAFF
>TRBJ2-7|few|TRBV25-1|TRBD1
TGTGCCAGCAGTAACCGGGACAGGGGTATCCACGAGCAGTACTTC
CASSNRDRGIHEQYF